This T cell receptor (beta chain) was retrieved from a study of regulatory T cells in long-lasting Graves disease (dated by TCRdb to the early 2020s). At the level of the whole study: In the newly diagnosed Graves' disease group, patients had been taking antithyroid drugs for less than 3 months. Persistent Graves' disease patients were compared with newly diagnosed Graves' disease patients by peripheral blood TCR sequencing and RNA sequencing. The study took place in China and was registered as a clinical trial. A total of roughly 35 samples underwent TCR sequencing, from about 13 patients with persistent Graves' disease and 20 or so patients with newly diagnosed Graves' disease.

According to the study, the label for this sample's time point signals: newly diagnosed GD, antithyroid drugs for less than 3 months. For both TCR sequencing and RNA sequencing, RNA was extracted from PBMCs in TRIzol. Graves' disease was diagnosed according to American Thyroid Association guidelines. The patients came from an endocrinology department in Xi'an, China. Each patient gave roughly 10 milliliters of peripheral blood, collected in an EDTA anticoagulant tube. PBMCs were isolated by Ficoll Paque Plus density gradient separation without further T cell sorting. An Agilent 2100 Bioanalyzer and agarose gel were used to assess RNA quality, and a NanoDrop 2000 was used to measure RNA concentration. This clonotype was counted many times. It lacks a known antigen. Per-base quality was not reported, and no clone a single base away is much larger than it. Study-level results and caveats: Sequencing and analysis were limited to the TCR beta chain. The authors acknowledged the small sample size as a limitation that may reduce accuracy. Persistent disease showed preferential use of TRBV28, TRBJ1-2 and TRBJ2-5, whereas newly diagnosed disease favored TRBV20-1 and TRBJ2-1. The study examined only peripheral blood because the primary lesion, thyroid tissue, could not be accessed. Patients with persistent disease shared more public clonotypes (about 2,700) than newly diagnosed patients did (about 1,000). Compared with newly diagnosed patients, patients with persistent Graves' disease had lower TCR Shannon entropy and fewer highly expanded clones, which suggests clonal expansion.

Library construction relied on multiplex PCR. Reads for this sample came from an Illumina HiSeq 4000. CDR3 regions were amplified by Arm-PCR with iRepertoire HTBI primers to construct TCR beta libraries. PCR products were gel purified before sequencing. The original pipeline was this. Gene usage analysis of CDR3 amino acid clonotypes used the 60 to 75 TRBV and some 15 TRBJ segments found across samples. Filtered high-quality paired reads were merged into contigs using COPE and FqMerger. BLAST was used to align contigs to IMGT TRBV, TRBD and TRBJ reference genes, with CDR3 defined following IMGT. Clonotypes above 0.1% frequency were classified as highly expanded clones. Shannon entropy served as the measure of repertoire diversity, while the Gini coefficient captured V-J evenness. Clonotypes shared by more than one individual were considered public. TCRdb took the public reads, trimmed them with fastp at Q25, ran MiXCR for clone calling and kept in-frame beta chains. Rows are unified per CDR3 protein, each entry keeping the most common DNA and genes. These V and J calls rely on TCRdb rather than the paper's analysis. This sample comprises around 400,000 distinct CDR3 sequences, about 15% of them detected only once. The ten largest account for about 8% of the sample.

CDR1 and CDR2 were assigned from the germline V gene as MNHEY and SVGEGT. Trimming removed 5 bases from V and 0 bases from J; the gene matches leave 10 bases unexplained. The CDR3 starts with the cysteine, ends with the phenylalanine, and has 17 residues. Only the CDR3 DNA stays, 51 bases, in frame from base 1. This sample also appeared in a second study, on T cells in Graves' hyperthyroidism and ophthalmopathy. Drawing on the second study: Stable Graves' hyperthyroidism was defined as no progression to ophthalmopathy during 18 months of follow-up. Hyperthyroidism patients were newly diagnosed, had a disease duration of under 2 months, and were aged 18 to 65 years. Patients with uncontrolled infections, other autoimmune diseases, pregnancy or lactation were excluded. Diagnoses relied on clinical symptoms, serum thyroxine and TRAb, thyroid ultrasound and orbital computed tomography. The first round of RT-PCR for the TCR CDR3 was performed with the HTBI primer set and the Qiagen OneStep RT-PCR kit. Most expanded thyroid clonotypes (frequency above 0.001) were also detected in blood, suggesting blood repertoires may reflect thyroid immune responses. A 13 V-J signature model separated ophthalmopathy from stable hyperthyroidism, with 87.88% sensitivity and approximately 81% specificity in cross-validation and 80%/75% in testing. In validation, the model predicted progression to ophthalmopathy with approximately 71% sensitivity and roughly 75% specificity, a median of around six months before onset. To identify distinguishing TCR V-J signatures, a discovery cohort of around 98 patients was used, comprising 43 with Graves' ophthalmopathy and approximately 58 with stable Graves' hyperthyroidism. Prospective prediction of ophthalmopathy was tested in an independent validation cohort of approximately 19 hyperthyroidism patients and 17 patients who later progressed to ophthalmopathy. For training and testing, the 80 to 100 patients in the discovery cohort were randomly divided in a 7:3 ratio. In addition, the study compared T-cell repertoires in thyroid tissue and in blood from five to seven Graves' hyperthyroidism patients. Once sampling was done, hyperthyroidism patients were given methimazole at a starting dose of 30 mg daily, whereas ophthalmopathy patients were given high-dose intravenous methylprednisolone. Libraries were constructed in a second round of multiplex PCR, after which size selection and purification were performed. The libraries were sequenced on an Illumina HiSeq2000 using paired-end 100 bp reads. Raw data were processed with SOAPnuke, discarding reads with adapters, uncalled bases, mean Phred below 15, or no exact constant-primer or identifier match. High-quality paired reads were merged with COPE v1.2.5, and unique nucleotide sequences were defined as clonotypes. Clonotypes were aligned to IMGT TRBV, TRBD and TRBJ reference segments using MiTCR v1.1. The analysis was restricted to V-J combinations with a frequency above 0.0001, which together covered just over 98% of the repertoires. The TCS score was defined as the ratio of F50 (clonal expansion) to E x V (chaos), calculated using BLOSUM62-based TCRdist between CDR3 peptides within each V-J. Welch's t-statistics and random forest reduced fewer than 600 V-J features to about 13, which were used in a naive Bayes classifier (R e1071). Sample size was not statistically predetermined, and investigators were not blinded to group allocation. According to the paper, TCR Vbeta CDR3 sequencing was carried out on some 130 peripheral blood samples, which came from approximately 43 ophthalmopathy, around 74 hyperthyroidism and around 17 progressor patients.

The rearranged segments are TRBV6-2 or TRBV6-3 and TRBJ2-3, with 8 bases aligning to TRBD2. The clonotype was recovered from a middle-aged woman with Graves disease. Donor details come from another sample of the same person, matched by shared clones. The input for sequencing was peripheral blood mononuclear cells (PBMCs), taken at new diagnosis, from a patient treated with antithyroid drugs. This receptor has the CDR3 CASSEGGSGVSTDTQYF. Here is the DNA: TGTGCCAGCAGTGAAGGAGGTAGCGGGGTGAGCACAGATACGCAGTATTTT.